These 8 T cell receptor beta chains share one sample of origin, sequenced in a study of shared clonotypes between healthy human individuals. Profiling relied on immunoSEQ multiplex PCR, and the TCRdb table lists in-frame clones only, not all of them. The table records roughly 2 million clones, about 94% of them present only once. It was CD45RO-negative cells, positively selected for CCR7, that made up naive CD8 cells, with terminally differentiated effector memory CD45RA+ cells excluded. Sequenced sample: naive CD8+ T cells sorted from blood. The receptors were gathered from a young man in good health.

The V gene is TRBV28, the J gene TRBJ2-6; no clear D gene. This CDR3 contains 15 residues. Germline V gene data show CDR1 as MDHEN and CDR2 as SYDVKM. V gave up 6 bases and J gave up 1 base, with 10 bases separating them. CDR3 sequence: CASRPHGSGANVLTF. The CDR3 bases are TGTGCCAGCAGGCCCCACGGATCTGGGGCCAACGTCCTGACTTTC.

The J gene is TRBJ1-4, the V gene TRBV5-1; D may be TRBD1 (6 bases). Germline lookup yields CDR1 SGHRS and CDR2 YFSETQ. This CDR3 region has 13 residues. V was cut by 6 bases and J by 6 bases, with 12 bases left in between. This chain's CDR3 is CASMGDIDEKLFF. For the CDR3, the DNA is TGCGCCAGCATGGGGGACATCGATGAAAAACTGTTTTTT.

The rearrangement uses TRBV19 and TRBJ1-2, with 7 bases matching TRBD1. The CDR3 consists of 14 residues. J gave up 3 bases and V 5 bases, and 6 bases lay outside the gene matches. Germline CDR1 and CDR2: LNHDA and SQIVND (reference sequence). The CDR3 DNA follows: TGTGCCAGTAGTCCCGGGGACAGCGACTATGGCTACACCTTC. Its protein product is CASSPGDSDYGYTF.

The J gene is TRBJ2-7, the V gene TRBV4-1; D may correspond to TRBD1 or TRBD2 (5 bases each). V lost 3 bases and J 0 bases, leaving 15 bases between the germline ends. CDR3 length: 16 residues. Germline values: CDR1 MGHRA, CDR2 YSYEKL. CDR3 region: CASSHASGTSSYEQYF. In DNA form, the CDR3 reads TGCGCCAGCAGCCACGCGTCAGGGACCTCCTCCTACGAGCAGTACTTC.

This sequence joins TRBV30 and TRBJ1-2; 7 bases align to TRBD1. Germline values: CDR1 GTSNPN, CDR2 SVGIG (reference sequence). The CDR3 runs 11 residues. J lost 4 bases, V lost 8 bases, and 4 bases had no gene match. The CDR3 protein is CALGTAYGYTF. The CDR3 DNA sequence: TGTGCCCTGGGGACAGCCTATGGCTACACCTTC.

V and J are TRBV4-3 and TRBJ1-1; TRBD1 agrees at 9 bases. With V trimmed by 3 bases and J by 4 bases, 6 bases remained unmatched. From germline, CDR1 is LGHNA and CDR2 YSLEER. This CDR3 is built from 15 residues. The CDR3 reads CASSHPGQGVTEAFF. Written as DNA, the CDR3 is TGCGCCAGCAGCCACCCGGGACAGGGTGTCACTGAAGCTTTCTTT.

This chain connects TRBV21-1 to TRBJ2-5; TRBD2, the D gene given by the table, was not confirmed from the DNA. TRBV21-1 is assigned pseudogene status. CDR3 length: 17 amino acids. The CDR3 DNA reads as TGTGCCAGCAGCAAAGCCCCACTAGCATGGGTACAAGAGACCCAGTACTTC. Its translation is CASSKAPLAWVQETQYF.

Concerning this clone: The same CDR3 also results from other DNA sequences found in this sample. The rearrangement joins TRBV5-4 to TRBJ2-5; D is unclear. V dropped 0 bases and J dropped 4 bases, with 7 bases sitting between them. Germline assignment: CDR1 SGHNT and CDR2 YYREEE (reference sequence). The CDR3 is made up of 13 amino acids. The CDR3 loop reads CASSLGFPETQYF. The CDR3 nucleotides read TGTGCCAGCAGCTTGGGGTTTCCAGAGACCCAGTACTTC.